Shown below are 18 T cell receptor beta chains from a single sample sequenced in a study of Ad26.COV2.S vaccination and SARS-CoV-2 variants. Profiling relied on immunoSEQ multiplex PCR, and the TCRdb table lists in-frame clones only, not all of them. The sample yields approximately 410,000 clones, 85% to 90% seen once. Treatment indicated: about 20 received Ad26.COV2.S at low or high dose, single or two shots; five or six received placebo; per-sample allocation not given. Each sample was drawn 63 days after the first injection (of vaccine or placebo). The sequences come from peripheral blood, collected in a trial of Ad26.COV2.S vaccine versus placebo. These receptors came from a person between 18 and 60 years old who received the Ad26.COV2.S COVID-19 vaccine or a placebo.

The chain recombines TRBV3-1 (or the pseudogene TRBV3-2) with TRBJ1-3, with D possibly being TRBD1 (6 bases). Germline CDR1 is LGHDT and CDR2 is YNNKEL (reference sequence). The CDR3 sequence is 14 residues long. Trimming took off 5 bases at V and 2 bases at J, with 10 bases between the two ends. CDR3 loop: CASSSRDTGNTIYF. The CDR3 DNA reads TGTGCCAGCAGCTCCCGGGACACTGGAAACACCATATATTTT.

The chain joins TRBV9 to TRBJ2-1; D unresolved. The CDR3 has 16 amino acids. V was clipped by 0 bases and J by 0 bases, with 10 bases between them. Germline V gene lookup returns CDR1 SGDLS and CDR2 YYNGEE. CDR3 sequence: CASSVVGRSSYNEQFF. The CDR3 DNA reads as TGTGCCAGCAGCGTAGTTGGTCGCAGCTCCTACAATGAGCAGTTCTTC.

The chain combines TRBV7-2 with TRBJ2-2; D is possibly TRBD2 (5 bases). V was pared by 2 bases and J by 7 bases, with 14 bases between. The CDR3 has 15 residues. Germline CDR1 reads SGHTA; CDR2 reads FQGNSA. The CDR3 DNA follows: TGTGCCAGCAGCTTAAACGGCGCGGGCCACGGGGAGCTGTTTTTT. Its protein is CASSLNGAGHGELFF.

This chain connects TRBV18 to TRBJ2-5, with 9 bases lining up with TRBD1. CDR1 and CDR2 (germline): KGHSH, LQKENI. J lost 4 bases, V lost 5 bases, and 8 bases had no gene match. This CDR3 is built from 15 residues. The chain's CDR3 is CASSSLGQGSETQYF. Here the CDR3 DNA reads TGTGCCAGCTCATCTCTTGGACAGGGGTCAGAGACCCAGTACTTC.

The chain carries TRBV27 and TRBJ1-2; possible D gene TRBD1, 5 bases. The CDR3 runs 12 residues. V lost 8 bases to trimming and J lost 5 bases, with 12 bases between them. Germline loops: CDR1 MNHEY, CDR2 SMNVEV (reference sequence). The CDR3 sequence: CASRQGWYGYTF. CDR3 DNA: TGTGCCAGCCGGCAGGGATGGTATGGCTACACCTTC.

The chain couples TRBV5-5 to TRBJ1-2, with D perhaps TRBD1 (5 bases). The germline CDR1 and CDR2 sequences are SGHKS and YYEKEE (reference sequence). With 0 bases removed from V and 4 bases from J, the gap between germline ends came to 10 bases. The CDR3 runs 14 residues. The CDR3 DNA follows: TGTGCCAGCAGCTTGGGCCAGGGCGCCTATGGCTACACCTTC. Amino acid sequence: CASSLGQGAYGYTF.

The V and J genes are TRBV28 and TRBJ2-7, with D possibly TRBD2 on 5 matching bases. V lost 7 bases, J lost 9 bases, and 13 bases lay in between. This CDR3 is built from 11 residues. In germline, CDR1 is MDHEN, CDR2 SYDVKM. The CDR3 protein is CASTHRGGQYF. As DNA, the CDR3 is TGTGCCAGCACCCATAGAGGAGGGCAGTACTTC. Full variable domain (outside the CDR3, taken from reference TRBV28 and TRBJ2-7): DVKVTQSSRYLVKRTGEKVFLECVQDMDHENMFWYRQDPGLGLRLIYFSYDVKMKEKGDIPEGYSVSREKKERFSLILESASTNQTSMYLCASTHRGGQYFGPGTRLTVT.

The chain links TRBV19 to TRBJ2-7; perhaps TRBD1 as D (5 bases). Trimming took 5 bases from V and 0 from J, leaving 11 bases between them. The germline V gene encodes CDR1 LNHDA and CDR2 SQIVND (reference sequence). This CDR3 contains 14 residues. CDR3 DNA: TGTGCCAGTAGTTCTACAGGCGACTCCTACGAGCAGTACTTC. Its protein is CASSSTGDSYEQYF.

This clone was seen once. The chain uses TRBV2 and TRBJ2-1, with a tentative D call TRBD1 (7 bases). Per the germline V gene, CDR1 is SNHLY and CDR2 is FYNNEI. There are 15 residues in the CDR3. Trimming took 4 bases from V and 10 from J, leaving 20 bases between them. CDR3 amino acids: CASSGQGSGGREQFF. The CDR3 DNA reads as TGTGCCAGCAGTGGACAGGGATCCGGGGGAAGGGAGCAGTTCTTC.

This rearrangement joins TRBV28 to TRBJ2-7; D not certain. This CDR3 is 11 amino acids long. Trimming removed 8 bases from V and 3 bases from J, with 8 bases in between. CDR1 and CDR2 (germline): MDHEN, SYDVKM. CDR3 DNA sequence: TGTGCCAGCCTGAGGAACTACGAGCAGTACTTC. It encodes CASLRNYEQYF.

This chain uses TRBV4-3 with TRBJ2-4; D is unclear. CDR3 length equals 15 residues. Germline V gene data show CDR1 as LGHNA and CDR2 as YSLEER. V was pared by 1 base and J by 9 bases, with 16 bases between. The CDR3 region is CASSQGTGPASIQYF. The CDR3 DNA reads as TGCGCCAGCAGCCAAGGAACCGGGCCCGCCAGCATTCAGTACTTC.

The chain carries TRBV19 and TRBJ1-5; D not certain. Germline loops: CDR1 LNHDA, CDR2 SQIVND (reference sequence). CDR3 length equals 12 residues. V dropped 3 bases and J dropped 5 bases, with 5 bases sitting between them. CDR3 coding DNA: TGTGCCAGTAGTATCCTTGATCAGCCCCAGCATTTT. This gives the protein CASSILDQPQHF.

The chain has TRBV2 and TRBJ1-5; no clear D. The CDR3 loop spans 13 amino acids. V was pared by 4 bases and J by 3 bases, with 7 bases between. From germline, CDR1 is SNHLY and CDR2 FYNNEI. CDR3 amino acids: CASSVGLNQPQHF. Here the CDR3 DNA reads TGTGCCAGCAGTGTCGGACTCAATCAGCCCCAGCATTTT.

The sample holds a few counts of this clone. The chain is built from TRBV4-1 and TRBJ2-7, with unresolved D. Deletions cut 4 bases from V and 6 bases from J, with 16 bases between. Looked up from germline, CDR1 is MGHRA and CDR2 is YSYEKL. CDR3 length equals 14 residues. The CDR3 DNA sequence: TGCGCCAGCAGCCCCAGCTGGAGTTCCGGCGAGCAGTACTTC. Amino acids: CASSPSWSSGEQYF.

The V and J genes are TRBV9 and TRBJ2-3, with 8 bases lining up with TRBD2. J was trimmed by 0 bases and V by 3 bases; bases with no gene match: 6. Looked up from germline, CDR1 is SGDLS and CDR2 is YYNGEE. This CDR3 region has 16 residues. The CDR3 sequence: CASSAFSGASTDTQYF. The CDR3 DNA is TGTGCCAGCAGCGCCTTTAGCGGGGCTAGCACAGATACGCAGTATTTT.

This chain joins TRBV2 and TRBJ2-7, with 11 bases that match TRBD1. There are 14 residues in the CDR3. The J segment lost 7 bases and the V segment lost 5 bases, leaving 7 bases of the junction unmatched. Germline values: CDR1 SNHLY, CDR2 FYNNEI. The CDR3 sequence: CASSPGQGVGEQYF. In DNA form, the CDR3 reads TGTGCCAGCAGTCCGGGACAGGGGGTAGGGGAGCAGTACTTC.

The chain is built from TRBV5-1 and TRBJ2-3; TRBD1 matches at 7 bases. Losses at the gene ends were 6 bases for V and 2 bases for J; bases not matched to a gene: 6. CDR1 is SGHRS, CDR2 YFSETQ, per germline. The CDR3 is made up of 14 amino acids. The DNA for the CDR3 is TGCGCCAGCACCTTACAGGGGTACACAGATACGCAGTATTTT. It specifies CASTLQGYTDTQYF.

This chain links TRBV6-5 with TRBJ2-7, with 7 bases fitting TRBD1. The CDR3 is made up of 15 amino acids. V was pared by 7 bases and J by 5 bases, with 14 bases of the junction left unmatched. The germline CDR1 and CDR2 sequences are MNHEY and SVGAGI. In DNA form, the CDR3 reads TGTGCCAGCAAGAACCTACAACGACAGGGTCACGAGCAGTACTTC. Encoded protein: CASKNLQRQGHEQYF.